This is a list of T cell receptor beta chains from one sample in a study of OX40 agonist ivuxolimab in advanced cancers. Method: immunoSEQ multiplex PCR; TCRdb's copy keeps in-frame clones and lacks some. The profile covers about 68,000 clones, with about 89% appearing a single time and approximately 2.1% taken by the ten largest. This material consisted of CD4+ or CD8+ T cells sorted from blood, taken in a trial of the OX40 agonist ivuxolimab. The receptors were sampled from an adult with an advanced solid tumor such as melanoma, head and neck, liver or kidney cancer. CDR3s leave out the opening cysteine and the closing phenylalanine or tryptophan.

TRBJ1-5 TRBV29-1 11 SAQYGGNQPQH
TRBJ2-5 TRBV7-2 12 ASSLGGAEKTQY
TRBJ1-2 TRBV28 13 ASSLGQALIMSYT
TRBJ1-2 TRBV6-5 11 ASSYGINYGYT
TRBJ2-2 TRBV9 13 AKVPSHGATGELF
TRBJ2-7 TRBV2 11 ASSEGRTYEQY
TRBJ2-3 TRBV7-3 13 ASSLRGLAGDTQY
TRBJ2-1 TRBV28 14 ASSTGTSGMYNEQF
TRBJ2-6 TRBV9 15 ASSIRDRYSGANVLT
TRBJ1-1 TRBV6-5 12 ASSYREKNTEAF
TRBJ1-2 TRBV5-4 12 ASSLRVVDYGYT
TRBJ1-1 TRBV7-3 12 ASSLNVVNTEAF
TRBJ2-2 TRBV7-2 12 ASSLAGGSGELF
TRBJ1-1 TRBV11-2 14 ASSSADRGLNTEAF
TRBJ1-1 TRBV6-1 12 ASSEAGSRAEAF
TRBJ2-1 TRBV19 13 ASSTLGARYNEQF
TRBJ2-1 TRBV6-6 13 ASNDREKPYNEQF
TRBJ2-2 TRBV19 16 ASSIDRTSGRNTGELF
TRBJ1-1 TRBV11-2 12 ASSLDRDGTEAF
TRBJ1-4 TRBV11-2 14 ASSLGGGTANEKLF
TRBJ2-2 TRBV7-2 14 ASTRGQLGPFGELF
TRBJ2-2 TRBV6-9 12 ASSSRTITGELF
TRBJ2-3 TRBV10-1 13 ASSESAWGADTQY
TRBJ1-4 TRBV6-1 11 ASSEARGSQLF
TRBJ2-4 TRBV19 12 ASASDRGRDIQY
TRBJ2-3 TRBV7-8 10 ASSLGRQGPI
TRBJ1-1 TRBV6-1 10 ASSAPYTEAF
TRBJ2-2 TRBV28 12 ASSYSAVSGELF
TRBJ2-5 TRBV5-6 11 ASSLSQQETQY
TRBJ1-5 TRBV5-1 13 ASSLEGSPNQPQH
TRBJ2-2 TRBV6-1 13 ASSGLLGYTGELF
TRBJ1-2 TRBV27 11 ASSPQGYYGYT
TRBJ1-2 TRBV5-1 11 ASSLRSGYGYT
TRBJ2-5 TRBV19 10 ASSRGQQTQY
TRBJ2-1 TRBV6-1 10 ASRASAAEQF
TRBJ2-2 TRBV7-9 12 ASSSQTFTGELF
TRBJ2-7 TRBV27 16 ASSLYGGGQPDSYEQY
TRBJ2-1 TRBV11-2 12 ASSPGLANNEQF
TRBJ1-1 TRBV29-1 11 SVAQAWNTEAF
TRBJ2-7 TRBV27 14 ASSTLAGGLGYEQY
TRBJ1-4 TRBV7-9 12 ASSLRDGNEKLF
TRBJ1-1 TRBV7-2 12 ASSKGQGNTEAF
TRBJ2-7 TRBV19 13 ASSKEHIGAYEQY
TRBJ2-7 TRBV4-2 12 ASSQWDTAGEQY
TRBJ2-3 TRBV6-6 12 ASSYSVGTDTQY
TRBJ2-1 TRBV19 13 ASSRPGLAGGEQF
TRBJ1-1 TRBV7-3 11 ASREQMNTEAF
TRBJ1-1 TRBV27 15 ASSLFGAGGLNTEAF
TRBJ2-3 TRBV28 15 ASSPVATGGVADTQY
TRBJ1-2 TRBV25-1 14 ASSNAGTGGLSGYT
TRBJ1-1 TRBV6-5 11 ASSGLAGTEAF
TRBJ1-3 TRBV11-2 13 ASSPAGGVRNTIY